This paragraph reports one TCR beta chain. What it binds is not known. The protocol was immunoSEQ multiplex PCR, while the TCRdb copy is restricted to in-frame clones and leaves out a portion. The sample contains about 40,000 clones, about 87% of which appear only once. The record originates from a study of OX40 agonist ivuxolimab in advanced cancers. Study-wide background: Across the patients, intravenous ivuxolimab was delivered every 2 weeks at 0.01 to 10 mg/kg. Melanoma, hepatocellular carcinoma, head and neck or renal cell cancer occurred in dose-escalation patients.

The germline gives CDR1 MDHEN, CDR2 SYDVKM. CDR3 length: 18 residues. Trimming removed 1 base at V and 3 bases at J, with 21 bases between. Findings and limits, study-wide: Antigen targets of the expanded peripheral T cells went undetermined. Both blood CD4+ and CD8+ T cells showed clonal growth by week 6 at 0.1 to 3.0 mg/kg.

The source is an adult with an advanced solid tumor such as melanoma, head and neck, liver or kidney cancer. Sequences were derived from CD4+ or CD8+ T cells sorted from blood, sampled in a trial of the OX40 agonist ivuxolimab. The V call is TRBV28, the J call TRBJ1-2, with D hard to call. In nucleotides, the CDR3 is TGTGCCAGCAGTTTATCGTCCGGCCACCCTCCGGCACACTATGGCTACACCTTC. The encoded protein is CASSLSSGHPPAHYGYTF.